This T cell receptor (beta chain) was sequenced for a study of CD8+CD57+ T cells in acquired aplastic anemia. Overall study results and limits: CD8+ Simpson's diversity showed no significant patient-control difference.

CDR1 and CDR2 (germline): LGHNA, YNFKEQ. The CDR3 is 12 amino acids. This clonotype has a count of ten or more. Its antigen is still unknown. The junction departs from germline at one end; a sequencing error may be responsible. Genomic DNA provided the template from which TCR beta VDJ and CDR3 profiles were obtained. One entry per CDR3 protein, called by TCRdb with MiXCR from the reads. This sample has under 250,000 distinct CDR3 sequences, with almost 35% found just once. V is TRBV4-2 and J is TRBJ1-2, with D perhaps TRBD1 (6 bases). Sequencing input: sorted CD4+, CD8+, or CD8+CD57+ T cells (not recorded which) from PBMCs. This clonotype was sampled from a human donor in good health, serving as a control. The DNA for the CDR3 is TGTGCCAGCAGCCAAGATGGCCGGGACAACCACTTC. Protein product: CASSQDGRDNHF.